Given below is one T cell receptor (beta chain) in context. The antigen remains unidentified. Its ends do not fully match the called genes, so a read error is possible. PCR was performed a second time for 7 to 11 cycles using a sample-barcoded 5' primer and a J-beta primer mix. TCRdb analysed the 5' RACE reads with MiXCR anew, one entry per CDR3 protein. The data contain roughly 1,700,000 distinct CDR3 sequences, 28% of them singletons. The data were obtained in a study of blood T cells in healthy people across ages. CDR1 and CDR2 from the germline V gene are GTSNPN and SVGIG (reference sequence). This CDR3 is 13 amino acids long. Whole-study results and caveats: For the donors, CMV status was unknown and possibly confounded expanded clonotype changes. Comparison with aged donors showed that long-lived donors had more naive CD4+ cells and higher diversity.

V is TRBV30 and J is TRBJ1-5; no clear D gene. Material for sequencing was blood. The TCR comes from a woman aged 30 to 39 in good health. CDR3 sequence (DNA): TGTGCCTGGAATCTGGGAGGAGATCAGTCCCAGCATTTT. It is translated as CAWNLGGDQSQHF.